This TCR beta chain was identified during a study of technical replicates of blood from a handful of donors. In germline, CDR1 is SGHTA, CDR2 FQGNSA. The CDR3 covers 16 residues. The V and J ends lost 7 bases and 0 bases, in that order; junction bases with no gene match: 8. Measured with immunoSEQ multiplex PCR; TCRdb has only the in-frame clones, and not every one. The sample records around 69,000 clones, around 88% being singletons. The sequencing sample was made of PBMCs. The chain couples TRBV7-2 to TRBJ1-1; 10 bases align to TRBD1. The sequence was obtained from a human donor in good health. Some clones in this sample may be carry-over from other donors' samples. CDR3 amino acids: CASIPDRGRLNTEAFF. The CDR3 DNA follows: TGTGCCAGCATCCCCGACAGGGGGCGTTTGAACACTGAAGCTTTCTTT.